These T cell receptor beta chains were read from a single sample in a study of T-cell reconstitution after alpha-beta-depleted transplantation in children. TCRdb re-called the PCR reads with MiXCR, one entry per CDR3 protein. The repertoire holds around 440,000 distinct CDR3 sequences, roughly 15% seen once, with about 32% in the top ten. Here the sequenced sample was PBMCs, mostly from graft donor cells, taken 360 days after TCRalphabeta/CD19-depleted stem cell transplant. The receptors stem from a boy under three years old who had a stem cell transplant for Wiskott-Aldrich syndrome, so the T cells may come from the graft donor. CDR3s include the opening cysteine and the closing phenylalanine or tryptophan. A D gene is named only where the DNA matches it firmly. Size is stated for part of the rows, as once, few or many counts, or as a class when the clone is expanded.

TRBV18	few	NA	TRBJ1-1	TGTGCCAGCTCCCCTGACAGGCCCACTGAAGCTTTCTTT	CASSPDRPTEAFF
TRBV5-1	NA	NA	TRBJ2-1	TGCGCCAGCAGCTTGGCAACTTCGGGTTCGCAGTTCTTC	CASSLATSGSQFF
TRBV6-5	many	TRBD1	TRBJ1-2	TGTGCCAGCAGCACGGACAGGGTCGGCTATGGCTACACCTTC	CASSTDRVGYGYTF
TRBV5-1	NA	TRBD2	TRBJ2-1	TGCGCCAGCAGCTCTACGGGACTAGCGAGGAATGAGCAGTTCTTC	CASSSTGLARNEQFF
TRBV28	NA	NA	TRBJ2-1	TGTGCCAGCAGTTTTAACGGGGGCGATGAGCAGTTCTTC	CASSFNGGDEQFF
TRBV12-3/TRBV12-4	few	TRBD2	TRBJ2-1	TGTGCCAGCAGAACCGGGACTAGCTCCTACAATGAGCAGTTCTTC	CASRTGTSSYNEQFF
TRBV7-2	NA	NA	TRBJ2-5	TGTGCCAGCAGCTTAGGGTCGTACCAAGAGACCCAGTACTTC	CASSLGSYQETQYF
TRBV12-3/TRBV12-4	few	TRBD1	TRBJ2-7	TGTGCCAGCAGCCCTGACAGGGGGCGAAACGAGCAGTACTTC	CASSPDRGRNEQYF
TRBV12-3/TRBV12-4	NA	NA	TRBJ1-1	TGTGCCAGCAGTTTGACTGACCGCACTGAAGCTTTCTTT	CASSLTDRTEAFF
TRBV15	few	NA	TRBJ2-7	TGTGCCACCAGCAGAGATCCTCGCAGCTACGAGCAGTACTTC	CATSRDPRSYEQYF
TRBV21-1	NA	NA	TRBJ2-1	TGTGCCAGCATTGAGGAGACCTCTCACAATGAGCAGTTCTTC	CASIEETSHNEQFF
TRBV7-2	NA	TRBD1	TRBJ2-5	TGTGCCAGCAGCCAATACCACAGGGGACCGTACCAAGAGACCCAGTACTTC	CASSQYHRGPYQETQYF
TRBV7-9	NA	TRBD1	TRBJ2-3	TGTGCCAGCAGCTTAGGTCAGGGGGCTCGAACAGATACGCAGTATTTT	CASSLGQGARTDTQYF
TRBV24-1	NA	TRBD1	TRBJ2-5	TGTGCCACCAGTGACCTGGACAGGGGGCGAGAGACCCAGTACTTC	CATSDLDRGRETQYF
TRBV11-2	few	NA	TRBJ1-2	TGTGCCAGCAGCTCGGGACGGTTTAACTATGGCTACACCTTC	CASSSGRFNYGYTF
TRBV28	NA	NA	TRBJ2-5	TGTGCCAGCAGCTTGTGGCGGCTCGTCCCCCAAGAGACCCAGTACTTC	CASSLWRLVPQETQYF
TRBV20-1	once	NA	TRBJ2-2	TGCAGCAGTCCTCGGGGGAGCACCGGGGAGCTGTTTTTT	CSSPRGSTGELFF
TRBV10-3	few	NA	TRBJ2-7	TGTGCCATCAGTGCAGGGGTCTACGAGCAGTACTTC	CAISAGVYEQYF
TRBV7-9	few	TRBD2	TRBJ2-3	TGTGCCAGCAGCCCTAGCGGGAGGTCTAGCACAGATACGCAGTATTTT	CASSPSGRSSTDTQYF
TRBV11-2	NA	NA	TRBJ2-5	TGTGCCAGCAGCTTAAAGGGGCCCCCAGAGACCCAGTACTTC	CASSLKGPPETQYF
TRBV15	few	TRBD2	TRBJ2-7	TGTGCCACCAGCAGAGATTTTGGGACTAGCAACGAGCAGTACTTC	CATSRDFGTSNEQYF
TRBV7-2	many	NA	TRBJ2-5	TGTGCCAGCAGCTTCACCGCAGTCACAAGGGAGACCCAGTACTTC	CASSFTAVTRETQYF
TRBV7-2	NA	TRBD1	TRBJ1-2	TGTGCCAGCAGCTTCTTTCCCGGGACAGTAAATGGCTACACCTTC	CASSFFPGTVNGYTF
TRBV12-3/TRBV12-4	few	TRBD1	TRBJ1-1	TGTGCCAGCAGTTTAGCTCGGGGACAGGGCATAACTTTCTTT	CASSLARGQGITFF
TRBV4-3	few	NA	TRBJ1-1	TGCGCCAGCAGCCAATGGGAGAGCCCGAACACTGAAGCTTTCTTT	CASSQWESPNTEAFF
TRBV20-1	NA	NA	TRBJ1-4	TGCAGTGCTATGGGCAGGGTGTCTAATGAAAAACTGTTTTTT	CSAMGRVSNEKLFF
TRBV4-3	NA	NA	TRBJ2-1	TGCGCCAGCAGCCAAGATGCAGGGTCCCTCCCCTCTTACAATGAGCAGTTCTTC	CASSQDAGSLPSYNEQFF
TRBV10-3	NA	TRBD2	TRBJ2-1	TGTGCCATCAGTGAGACTAGCGGGGACTACAATGAGCAGTTCTTC	CAISETSGDYNEQFF
TRBV2	few	TRBD1	TRBJ2-1	TGTGCCAGCAGGCCGGGACAGCACAATGAGCAGTTCTTC	CASRPGQHNEQFF
TRBV9	NA	NA	TRBJ2-1	TGTGCCAGCAGCGTAGAGGGGGGGAAATCCAATGAGCAGTTCTTC	CASSVEGGKSNEQFF
TRBV15	NA	TRBD2	TRBJ2-7	TGTGCCACCAGCAGTTGGACTAGCGGGGGGTTATACGAGCAGTACTTC	CATSSWTSGGLYEQYF
TRBV12-3/TRBV12-4	NA	TRBD2	TRBJ2-1	TGTGCCAGCAGGCGGGGCAGGCGCCTAGCGGGGGGGGATGAGCAGTTCTTC	CASRRGRRLAGGDEQFF
TRBV4-3	NA	NA	TRBJ2-5	TGCGCCAGCAGTCGACTTTTCCAAGAGACCCAGTACTTC	CASSRLFQETQYF
TRBV6-1	NA	TRBD1	TRBJ2-3	TGTGCCAGCAGTCCGACAGGGGGCTGGGGAGATACGCAGTATTTT	CASSPTGGWGDTQYF
TRBV2	many	NA	TRBJ2-1	TGTGCCAGCAGTGAGGTAGGGTTAGCCCGCAATGAGCAGTTCTTC	CASSEVGLARNEQFF
TRBV4-2	many	NA	TRBJ2-5	TGTGCCAGCAGCCAAGATTTGGGCCTCTTCGGAGAGACCCAGTACTTC	CASSQDLGLFGETQYF
TRBV3-1	few	TRBD2	TRBJ2-1	TGTGCCAGCAGCCGGGGGGGTAGGAGGGGCTCCTACAATGAGCAGTTCTTC	CASSRGGRRGSYNEQFF
TRBV20-1	NA	NA	TRBJ1-5	TGCAGTGCTAGAGATCACGGGGGAGATCAGCCCCAGCATTTT	CSARDHGGDQPQHF
TRBV4-1	few	NA	TRBJ2-2	TGCGCCAGCAGCCAAGATCTGGGAGGGGGCTCGAACACCGGGGAGCTGTTTTTT	CASSQDLGGGSNTGELFF
TRBV6-4	NA	NA	TRBJ2-1	TGTGCCAGCAGTGACTCTCGGAGGGGGGGCTATGAGCAGTTCTTC	CASSDSRRGGYEQFF
TRBV9	few	NA	TRBJ2-3	TGTGCCAGCAGCGTCACCCCCGGGAGCGGGTCTACGACAGATACGCAGTATTTT	CASSVTPGSGSTTDTQYF
TRBV5-1	many	TRBD2	TRBJ2-7	TGCGCCAGCAGCTTGGGGCGGGAGACCTACGAGCAGTACTTC	CASSLGRETYEQYF
TRBV5-1	NA	NA	TRBJ2-2	TGCGCCAGCAGCTTTGGAGGGGAGGCCGGGGAGCTGTTTTTT	CASSFGGEAGELFF
TRBV5-1	NA	TRBD1	TRBJ2-1	TGCGCCAGCAGTCGACAGGGAAAGGATGAGCAGTTCTTC	CASSRQGKDEQFF